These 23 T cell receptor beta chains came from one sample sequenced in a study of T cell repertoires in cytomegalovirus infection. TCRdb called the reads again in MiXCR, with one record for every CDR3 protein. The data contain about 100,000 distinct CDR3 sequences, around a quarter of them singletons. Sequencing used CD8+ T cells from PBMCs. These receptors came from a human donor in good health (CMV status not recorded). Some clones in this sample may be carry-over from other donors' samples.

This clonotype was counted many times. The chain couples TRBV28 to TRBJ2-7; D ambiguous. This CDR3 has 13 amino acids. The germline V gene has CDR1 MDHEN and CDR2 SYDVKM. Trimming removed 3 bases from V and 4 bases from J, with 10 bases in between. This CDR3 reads CASSFPERYEQYF. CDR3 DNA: TGTGCCAGCAGTTTTCCCGAGAGATACGAGCAGTACTTC.

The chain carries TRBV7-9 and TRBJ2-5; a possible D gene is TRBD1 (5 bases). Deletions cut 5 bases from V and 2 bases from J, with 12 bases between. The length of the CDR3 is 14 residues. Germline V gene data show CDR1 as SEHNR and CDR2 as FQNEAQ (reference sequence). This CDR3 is CASSQEGVQETQYF. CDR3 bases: TGTGCCAGCAGCCAGGAAGGGGTGCAAGAGACCCAGTACTTC.

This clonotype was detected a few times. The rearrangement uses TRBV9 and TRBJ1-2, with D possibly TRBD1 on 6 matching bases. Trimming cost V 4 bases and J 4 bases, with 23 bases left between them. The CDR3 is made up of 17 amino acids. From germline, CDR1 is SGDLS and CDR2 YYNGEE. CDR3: CASSPGAGEFLGYGYTF. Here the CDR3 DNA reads TGTGCCAGCAGCCCCGGGGCAGGGGAGTTTTTGGGCTATGGCTACACCTTC. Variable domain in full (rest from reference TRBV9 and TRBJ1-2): DSGVTQTPKHLITATGQRVTLRCSPRSGDLSVYWYQQSLDQGLQFLIQYYNGEERAKGNILERFSAQQFPDLHSELNLSSLELGDSALYFCASSPGAGEFLGYGYTFGSGTRLTVV.

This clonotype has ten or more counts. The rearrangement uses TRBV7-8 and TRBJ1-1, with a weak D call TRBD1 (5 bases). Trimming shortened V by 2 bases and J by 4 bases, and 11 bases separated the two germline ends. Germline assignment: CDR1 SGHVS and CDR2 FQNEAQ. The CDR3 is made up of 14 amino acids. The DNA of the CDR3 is TGTGCCAGCAGCTTATCCGGGGGGGGCACTGAAGCTTTCTTT. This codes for CASSLSGGGTEAFF.

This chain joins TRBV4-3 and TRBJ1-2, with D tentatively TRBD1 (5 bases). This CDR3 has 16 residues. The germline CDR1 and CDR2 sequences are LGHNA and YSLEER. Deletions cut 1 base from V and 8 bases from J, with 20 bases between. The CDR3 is CASSQVRGKSLRGYTF. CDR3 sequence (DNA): TGCGCCAGCAGCCAAGTGAGGGGCAAAAGCCTCCGCGGCTACACCTTC.

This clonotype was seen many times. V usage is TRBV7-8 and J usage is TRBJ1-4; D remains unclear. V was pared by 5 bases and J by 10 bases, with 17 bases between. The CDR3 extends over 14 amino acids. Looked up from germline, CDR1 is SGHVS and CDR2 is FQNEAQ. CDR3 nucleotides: TGTGCCAGCAGCCCAGAGGTTTACGGTCGAAAACTGTTTTTT. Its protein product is CASSPEVYGRKLFF.

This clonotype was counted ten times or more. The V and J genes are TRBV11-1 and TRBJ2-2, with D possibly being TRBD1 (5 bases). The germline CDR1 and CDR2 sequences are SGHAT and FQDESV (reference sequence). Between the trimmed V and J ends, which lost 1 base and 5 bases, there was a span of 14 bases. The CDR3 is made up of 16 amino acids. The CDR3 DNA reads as TGTGCCAGCAGCTTAGGGGGCTACCAAGGGACCGGGGAGCTGTTTTTT. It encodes CASSLGGYQGTGELFF. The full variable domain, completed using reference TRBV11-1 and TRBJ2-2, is EAEVAQSPRYKITEKSQAVAFWCDPISGHATLYWYRQILGQGPELLVQFQDESVVDDSQLPKDRFSAERLKGVDSTLKIQPAELGDSAMYLCASSLGGYQGTGELFFGEGSRLTVL.

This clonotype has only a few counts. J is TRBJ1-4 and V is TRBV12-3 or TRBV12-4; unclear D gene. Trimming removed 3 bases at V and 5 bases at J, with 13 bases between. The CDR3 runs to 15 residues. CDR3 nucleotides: TGTGCCAGCAGTTTGTTAGGTACAGCGAATGAAAAACTGTTTTTT. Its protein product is CASSLLGTANEKLFF.

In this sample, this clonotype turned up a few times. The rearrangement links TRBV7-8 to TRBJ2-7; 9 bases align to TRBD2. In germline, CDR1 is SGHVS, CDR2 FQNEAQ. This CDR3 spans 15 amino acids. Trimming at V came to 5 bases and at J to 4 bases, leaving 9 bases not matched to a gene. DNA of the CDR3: TGTGCCAGCAGCGCGGGAGGGTGGGGTCGGTACGAGCAGTACTTC. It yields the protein CASSAGGWGRYEQYF. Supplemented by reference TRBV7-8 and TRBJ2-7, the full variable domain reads GAGVSQSPRYKVAKRGQDVALRCDPISGHVSLFWYQQALGQGPEFLTYFQNEAQLDKSGLPSDRFFAERPEGSVSTLKIQRTQQEDSAVYLCASSAGGWGRYEQYFGPGTRLTVT.

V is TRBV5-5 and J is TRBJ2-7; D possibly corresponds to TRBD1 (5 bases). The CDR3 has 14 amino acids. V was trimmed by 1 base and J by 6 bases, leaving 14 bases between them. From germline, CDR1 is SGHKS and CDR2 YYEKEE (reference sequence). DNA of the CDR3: TGTGCCAGCAGCTTGCGCAGGGAACGCGGCGAGCAGTACTTC. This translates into CASSLRRERGEQYF.

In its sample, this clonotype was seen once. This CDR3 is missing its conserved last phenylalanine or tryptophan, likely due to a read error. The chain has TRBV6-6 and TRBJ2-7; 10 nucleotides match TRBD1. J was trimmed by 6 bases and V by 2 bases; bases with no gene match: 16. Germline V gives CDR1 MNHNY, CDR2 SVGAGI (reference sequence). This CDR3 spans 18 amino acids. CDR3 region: CASSYRGQGELTSGEQYS. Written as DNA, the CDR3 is TGTGCCAGCAGTTACCGTGGACAGGGGGAATTGACTTCGGGCGAGCAGTACTCC.

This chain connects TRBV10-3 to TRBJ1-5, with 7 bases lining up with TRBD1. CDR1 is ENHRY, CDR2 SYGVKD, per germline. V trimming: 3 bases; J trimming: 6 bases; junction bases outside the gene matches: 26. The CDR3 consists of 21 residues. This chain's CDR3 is CAISEILIIRPSDRDIQPQHF. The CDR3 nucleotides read TGTGCCATCAGTGAAATTTTAATTATTCGCCCCTCAGACAGGGACATTCAGCCCCAGCATTTT.

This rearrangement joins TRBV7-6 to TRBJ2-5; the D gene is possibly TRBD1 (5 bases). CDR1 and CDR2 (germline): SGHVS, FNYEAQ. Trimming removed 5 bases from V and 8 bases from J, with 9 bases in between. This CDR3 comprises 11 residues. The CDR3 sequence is CASSTQGTQYF. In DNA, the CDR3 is TGTGCCAGCAGCACCCAGGGTACCCAGTACTTC.

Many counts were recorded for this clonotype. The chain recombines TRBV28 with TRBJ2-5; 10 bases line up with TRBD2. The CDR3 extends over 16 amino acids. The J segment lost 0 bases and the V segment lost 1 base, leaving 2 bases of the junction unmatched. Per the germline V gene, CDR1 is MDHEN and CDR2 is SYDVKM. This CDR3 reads CASSLYGTSDQETQYF. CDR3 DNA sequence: TGTGCCAGCAGTTTATACGGGACTAGCGACCAAGAGACCCAGTACTTC.

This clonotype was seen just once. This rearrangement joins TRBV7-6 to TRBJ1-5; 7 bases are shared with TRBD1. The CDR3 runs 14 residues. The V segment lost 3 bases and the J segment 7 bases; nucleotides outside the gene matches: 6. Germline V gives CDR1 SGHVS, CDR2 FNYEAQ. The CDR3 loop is CASSLTGPEQPQHF. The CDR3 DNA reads TGTGCCAGCAGCTTGACAGGGCCTGAGCAGCCCCAGCATTTT.

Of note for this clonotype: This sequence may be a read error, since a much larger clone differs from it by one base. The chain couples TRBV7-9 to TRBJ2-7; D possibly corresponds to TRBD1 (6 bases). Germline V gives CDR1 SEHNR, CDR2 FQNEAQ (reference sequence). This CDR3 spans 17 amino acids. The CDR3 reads CAGSSTPGTLQAYEQYF. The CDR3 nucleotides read TGTGCCGGCAGCTCTACCCCCGGGACACTACAAGCCTACGAGCAGTACTTC.

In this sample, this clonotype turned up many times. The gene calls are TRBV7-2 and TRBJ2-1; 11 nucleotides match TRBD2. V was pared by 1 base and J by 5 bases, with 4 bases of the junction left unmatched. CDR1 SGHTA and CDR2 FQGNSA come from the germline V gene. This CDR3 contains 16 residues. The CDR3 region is CASSLGLAGGNNEQFF. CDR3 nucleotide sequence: TGTGCCAGCAGCTTAGGGCTAGCGGGAGGAAACAATGAGCAGTTCTTC.

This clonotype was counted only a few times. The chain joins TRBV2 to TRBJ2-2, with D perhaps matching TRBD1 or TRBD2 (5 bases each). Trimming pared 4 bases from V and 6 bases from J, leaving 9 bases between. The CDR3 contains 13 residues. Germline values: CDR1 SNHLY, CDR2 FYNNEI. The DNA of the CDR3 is TGTGCCAGCAGTGGGGGGAGCCCCGGGGAGCTGTTTTTT. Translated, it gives CASSGGSPGELFF.

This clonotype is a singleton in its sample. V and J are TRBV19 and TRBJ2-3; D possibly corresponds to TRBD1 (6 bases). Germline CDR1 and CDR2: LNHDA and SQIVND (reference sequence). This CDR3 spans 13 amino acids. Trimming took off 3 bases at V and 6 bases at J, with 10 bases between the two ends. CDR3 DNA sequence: TGTGCCAGTAGTATGCGGACAGAGGATACGCAGTATTTT. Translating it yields CASSMRTEDTQYF.

The CDR3: CASSEVGDSYEQYF. CDR3 DNA: TGTGCCAGCAGTGAAGTGGGGGACAGCTACGAGCAGTACTTC. This chain uses TRBV6-1 with TRBJ2-7; 7 positions match TRBD1. The CDR3 has 14 amino acids. Unmatched junction bases numbered 3, after V lost 1 base and J lost 3 bases. The germline CDR1 and CDR2 sequences are MNHNS and SASEGT.

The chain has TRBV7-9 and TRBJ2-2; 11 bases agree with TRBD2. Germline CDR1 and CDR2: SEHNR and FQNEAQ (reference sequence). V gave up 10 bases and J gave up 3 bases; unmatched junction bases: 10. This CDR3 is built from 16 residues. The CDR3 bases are TGTGCCACCCCACTAGCGGGGGTAGTGGACACCGGGGAGCTGTTTTTT. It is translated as CATPLAGVVDTGELFF. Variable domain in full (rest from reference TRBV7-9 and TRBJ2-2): DTGVSQNPRHKITKRGQNVTFRCDPISEHNRLYWYRQTLGQGPEFLTYFQNEAQLEKSRLLSDRFSAERPKGSFSTLEIQRTEQGDSAMYLCATPLAGVVDTGELFFGEGSRLTVL.

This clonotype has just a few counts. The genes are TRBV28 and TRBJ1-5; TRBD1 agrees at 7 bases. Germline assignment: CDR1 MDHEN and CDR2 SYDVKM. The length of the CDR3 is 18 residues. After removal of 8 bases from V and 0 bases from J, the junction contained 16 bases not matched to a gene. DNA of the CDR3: TGTGCCAGCGGGGGGCACAGGGGAAGAGGCTATAGCAATCAGCCCCAGCATTTT. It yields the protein CASGGHRGRGYSNQPQHF.

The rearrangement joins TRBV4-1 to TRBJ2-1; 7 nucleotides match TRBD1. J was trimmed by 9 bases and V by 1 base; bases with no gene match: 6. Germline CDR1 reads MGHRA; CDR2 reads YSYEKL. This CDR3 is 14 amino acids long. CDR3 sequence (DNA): TGCGCCAGCAGCCAAGGAGTCAGGGGGTCTGAGCAGTTCTTC. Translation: CASSQGVRGSEQFF.